The sequence of this T cell receptor (beta chain) was determined in a study of radiotherapy plus CTLA-4 blockade in lung cancer. The V gene's germline CDR1 is LGHNA and CDR2 YSLEER. Trimming removed 6 bases from V and 6 bases from J; junction bases left unmatched: 8. The length of the CDR3 is 13 residues. Findings and limits, study-wide: Early shifts in blood T cell clones, with interferon-beta, reportedly predicted response best.

Assay: immunoSEQ multiplex PCR; the TCRdb copy retains only in-frame clones and omits some. The sample holds 9,500 to 15,000 clones; 84% are singletons and the top ten take about 29%. This clone came up a few times. Its antigen is unknown. The chain joins TRBV4-3 to TRBJ2-7; TRBD2 aligns across 7 bases. The input for sequencing was peripheral blood, taken from a patient treated with radiotherapy plus ipilimumab. The clonotype was recovered from a human donor with non-small cell lung cancer that progressed on radiotherapy plus ipilimumab. In DNA form, the CDR3 reads TGCGCCAGCAGTCCCTGGACTAGTGGCGAGCAGTACTTC. It translates to CASSPWTSGEQYF.